The 26 T cell receptor beta chains given below trace back to one sample, sequenced in a study of cytomegalovirus exposure and HLA in healthy donors. Some clones are missing from TCRdb's copy, which holds only in-frame ones; the method was immunoSEQ multiplex PCR. Of tens of thousands of clones listed, roughly 80% are singletons. Sequencing used PBMCs. These receptors all stem from a man aged 30 to 39 in good health and CMV-seronegative.

The chain employs TRBV28 and TRBJ2-1; 9 nucleotides align to TRBD1. Germline V CDR1 and CDR2: MDHEN, SYDVKM. With V trimmed by 5 bases and J by 7 bases, 9 bases remained unmatched. The CDR3 totals 15 residues. The CDR3 DNA is TGTGCCAGCAGTACCACAGGGGGCGCAAGGAATGAGCAGTTCTTC. Protein: CASSTTGGARNEQFF.

J is TRBJ2-2 and V is TRBV6-5; 8 bases fit TRBD2. V dropped 4 bases and J dropped 1; count of bases not matched to a gene: 5. This CDR3 region has 16 residues. The V gene's germline CDR1 is MNHEY and CDR2 SVGAGI. The CDR3 protein is CASSSLSGGNTGELFF. The CDR3 DNA follows: TGTGCCAGCAGTTCCTTGAGCGGGGGGAACACCGGGGAGCTGTTTTTT.

The J gene is TRBJ1-4, the V gene TRBV19; 8 bases agree with TRBD1. Germline CDR1 is LNHDA and CDR2 is SQIVND (reference sequence). This CDR3 contains 18 residues. The trim removed 5 bases at V and 3 bases at J, leaving 14 bases unmatched. The CDR3: CASSPGQDSFLANEKLFF. The CDR3 coding sequence is TGTGCCAGTAGTCCGGGACAGGATTCATTTTTGGCTAATGAAAAACTGTTTTTT. Full variable domain (missing parts from reference TRBV19 and TRBJ1-4): DGGITQSPKYLFRKEGQNVTLSCEQNLNHDAMYWYRQDPGQGLRLIYYSQIVNDFQKGDIAEGYSVSREKKESFPLTVTSAQKNPTAFYLCASSPGQDSFLANEKLFFGSGTQLSVL.

The chain has TRBV6-5 and TRBJ2-7; 10 positions match TRBD2. Germline V gives CDR1 MNHEY, CDR2 SVGAGI. The CDR3 loop spans 14 amino acids. Trimming took 6 bases from V and 7 from J; bases not matched to a gene: 9. The CDR3 sequence: CASRPGLAWNEQYV. CDR3 DNA: TGTGCCAGCAGGCCGGGACTAGCGTGGAATGAGCAGTACGTC.

J is TRBJ1-4 and V is TRBV6-5; possible D gene TRBD1, 6 bases. This CDR3 comprises 12 residues. Germline lookup yields CDR1 MNHEY and CDR2 SVGAGI. V was pared by 6 bases and J by 7 bases, with 9 bases between. The CDR3 nucleotides are TGTGCCAGCAGGCAGGGGAGTGAAAAACTGTTTTTT. Translating it yields CASRQGSEKLFF.

This clone came up once. The rearrangement uses TRBV9 and TRBJ2-5, with 8 bases matching TRBD2. The CDR3 totals 14 residues. CDR1 is SGDLS, CDR2 YYNGEE, per germline. V dropped 5 bases and J dropped 3; count of bases not matched to a gene: 6. The CDR3 DNA reads TGTGCCAGCAGTGCGGGACTAGTCGAAGAGACCCAGTACTTC. It translates to CASSAGLVEETQYF.

J is TRBJ2-7 and V is TRBV9; no firm D call. Germline loops: CDR1 SGDLS, CDR2 YYNGEE. V was cut by 4 bases and J by 2 bases, with 13 bases left in between. The CDR3 sequence is 14 residues long. CDR3 DNA sequence: TGTGCCAGCAGCCCTGGTGGCACAACCTACGAGCAGTACTTC. It translates to CASSPGGTTYEQYF.

The chain couples TRBV2 to TRBJ2-5, with 12 bases that match TRBD2. The CDR3 is 15 residues long. The V segment lost 5 bases and the J segment 4 bases; nucleotides outside the gene matches: 5. In germline, CDR1 is SNHLY, CDR2 FYNNEI. The CDR3 is CASSFLAGGRETQYF. The CDR3 DNA follows: TGTGCCAGCAGTTTCCTAGCGGGGGGGCGAGAGACCCAGTACTTC.

The chain couples TRBV27 to TRBJ1-2; D remains ambiguous. This CDR3 has 13 residues. Germline V gives CDR1 MNHEY, CDR2 SMNVEV (reference sequence). The V end lost 4 bases, the J end lost 7 bases, and 13 bases lay between the germline ends. DNA for the CDR3: TGTGCCAGCAGTTATAACTCTGTGAGTGGCTACACCTTC. Encoded protein: CASSYNSVSGYTF.

This chain uses TRBV4-3 with TRBJ2-4; 8 bases match TRBD1. CDR1 is LGHNA, CDR2 YSLEER, per germline. The CDR3 has 16 residues. V lost 3 bases and J lost 8; bases outside the gene matches: 12. CDR3 amino acids: CASSQADRGFEDIQYF. The CDR3 DNA sequence: TGCGCCAGCAGCCAGGCTGACAGGGGATTTGAGGACATTCAGTACTTC.

The sample holds a few counts of this clone. The V and J genes are TRBV2 and TRBJ2-7, with D possibly TRBD1 on 5 matching bases. V was clipped by 11 bases and J by 11 bases, with 22 bases between them. The CDR3 consists of 12 residues. Germline loops: CDR1 SNHLY, CDR2 FYNNEI. DNA for the CDR3: TGTGCCTGCTTTCCCCCCGGAGCAGGGAAGTACTTC. Its protein is CACFPPGAGKYF.

This clone was detected once. V and J are TRBV5-1 and TRBJ1-2; 7 nucleotides agree with TRBD1. There are 15 residues in the CDR3. Trimming cost V 4 bases and J 3 bases; bases outside gene matches: 9. Germline loops: CDR1 SGHRS, CDR2 YFSETQ. The CDR3 nucleotides are TGCGCCAGCAGCCTTACAGGGGAAGTCGACTATGGCTACACCTTC. Residues: CASSLTGEVDYGYTF.

The chain couples TRBV4-1 to TRBJ1-1, with a weak D call TRBD1 (5 bases). Germline V CDR1 and CDR2: MGHRA, YSYEKL. The CDR3 is 16 residues long. Trimming removed 0 bases from V and 1 base from J, with 12 bases in between. The CDR3 DNA reads TGCGCCAGCAGCCAAGATAGCCAGGGATGGAACACTGAAGCTTTCTTT. Protein product: CASSQDSQGWNTEAFF.

A single count supports this clone. The V call is TRBV4-3, the J call TRBJ2-2; D might be TRBD1 (5 bases). Germline-derived CDR1 and CDR2 are LGHNA and YSLEER. The CDR3 is made up of 14 amino acids. V was trimmed by 5 bases and J by 4 bases, leaving 11 bases between them. In DNA form, the CDR3 reads TGCGCCAGCAGCGGGGCAGTCTTCACCGGGGAGCTGTTTTTT. Encoded protein: CASSGAVFTGELFF.

The chain combines TRBV2 with TRBJ1-4, with D perhaps matching TRBD1 (6 bases). The CDR3 runs to 14 residues. V lost 4 bases and J 6 bases, leaving 12 bases between the germline ends. Germline loops: CDR1 SNHLY, CDR2 FYNNEI. The CDR3: CASSARGGHEKLFF. CDR3 sequence (DNA): TGTGCCAGCAGTGCAAGGGGGGGTCATGAAAAACTGTTTTTT.

By sample share, this clone is medium-sized. This chain links TRBV7-2 with TRBJ1-2; D remains ambiguous. V gave up 4 bases and J gave up 5 bases, with 2 bases separating them. There are 10 residues in the CDR3. From germline, CDR1 is SGHTA and CDR2 FQGNSA. The CDR3: CASSSYGYTF. CDR3 nucleotide sequence: TGTGCCAGCAGCTCTTATGGCTACACCTTC. The full variable domain, with the rest looked up from reference TRBV7-2 and TRBJ1-2, is GAGVSQSPSNKVTEKGKDVELRCDPISGHTALYWYRQSLGQGLEFLIYFQGNSAPDKSGLPSDRFSAERTGGSVSTLTIQRTQQEDSAVYLCASSSYGYTFGSGTRLTVV.

V gene TRBV6-4 combines with J gene TRBJ2-3, with 9 bases fitting TRBD2. CDR3 length: 15 amino acids. Germline V gene data show CDR1 as MRHNA and CDR2 as SNTAGT. J lost 2 bases, V lost 5 bases, and 5 bases had no gene match. The CDR3 loop reads CASSPTSGTTDTQYF. CDR3 coding DNA: TGTGCCAGCAGTCCGACTAGCGGAACCACAGATACGCAGTATTTT.

V and J are TRBV11-2 and TRBJ2-2; 8 bases are shared with TRBD1. The CDR3 extends over 17 amino acids. CDR1 is SGHAT, CDR2 FQNNGV, per germline. Trimming took 1 base from V and 6 from J; bases not matched to a gene: 10. DNA for the CDR3: TGTGCCAGCAGCTTAGGATATCGACAGGGGCGTTCCGGGGAGCTGTTTTTT. This sequence encodes CASSLGYRQGRSGELFF.

CDR3 bases: TGTGCCAGCAGCTTGGTCCAGGGGGCCACTGAAGCTTTCTTT. As protein: CASSLVQGATEAFF. The V call is TRBV11-2, the J call TRBJ1-1; 8 bases match TRBD1. This CDR3 has 14 amino acids. The germline gives CDR1 SGHAT, CDR2 FQNNGV. V lost 3 bases to trimming and J lost 4 bases; unmatched junction nucleotides: 4.

The rearrangement joins TRBV5-1 to TRBJ2-5; 8 nucleotides agree with TRBD2. Per germline, CDR1 SGHRS and CDR2 YFSETQ. V shed 0 bases, J shed 2 bases, and the junction held 6 bases outside the gene matches. The CDR3 spans 16 residues. The CDR3 nucleotides are TGCGCCAGCAGCTTGGCCTGGAGCGGGAGTCAAGAGACCCAGTACTTC. Translation gives CASSLAWSGSQETQYF.

The V and J genes are TRBV29-1 and TRBJ1-5, with D tentatively TRBD1 (5 bases). The CDR3 is 13 residues long. Looked up from germline, CDR1 is SQVTM and CDR2 is ANQGSEA. Trimming took off 4 bases at V and 5 bases at J, with 12 bases between the two ends. CDR3 coding DNA: TGCAGCGTTGGGGGCCAGGAGCATCAGCCCCAGCATTTT. Translated: CSVGGQEHQPQHF.

The rearrangement uses TRBV7-2 and TRBJ2-5; no reliable D call. Trimming took 2 bases from V and 3 from J, leaving 4 bases between them. CDR1 SGHTA and CDR2 FQGNSA come from the germline V gene. The CDR3 has 12 amino acids. The CDR3 protein is CASSLQKETQYF. CDR3 DNA sequence: TGTGCCAGCAGCTTACAAAAAGAGACCCAGTACTTC.

The chain's CDR3 is CASSFSGSNQPQHF. CDR3 sequence (DNA): TGTGCCAGCAGCTTCTCCGGTAGCAATCAGCCCCAGCATTTT. The chain joins TRBV7-2 to TRBJ1-5; D is unclear. The CDR3 spans 14 residues. V was trimmed by 3 bases and J by 0 bases, leaving 6 bases between them. Germline V CDR1 and CDR2: SGHTA, FQGNSA.

The V gene is TRBV7-2, the J gene TRBJ2-7; 8 nucleotides line up with TRBD1. CDR1 is SGHTA and CDR2 is FQGNSA in the germline V gene. The CDR3 sequence is 13 residues long. The trim removed 5 bases at V and 5 bases at J, leaving 5 bases unmatched. CDR3 DNA sequence: TGTGCCAGCAGCACGGGACAGGCAAACGAGCAGTACTTC. Amino acids: CASSTGQANEQYF.

V usage is TRBV5-4 and J usage is TRBJ2-2; TRBD1 matches at 10 bases. The junction had 10 bases not matched to a gene; V was cut back by 4 bases and J by 7 bases. CDR3 length equals 16 residues. The germline V gene has CDR1 SGHNT and CDR2 YYREEE (reference sequence). DNA of the CDR3: TGTGCCAGCAGCCCGGCCCCCGGACAGGGGGACGGGGAGCTGTTTTTT. Protein: CASSPAPGQGDGELFF.

DNA for the CDR3: TGTGCCATCAGCTCTAGCGGGGGGGGAGAGGGGGAGCAGTTCTTC. It yields the protein CAISSSGGGEGEQFF. V and J are TRBV10-3 and TRBJ2-1; 12 bases agree with TRBD2. The CDR3 length is 15 residues. Germline V gives CDR1 ENHRY, CDR2 SYGVKD. V trimming: 6 bases; J trimming: 10 bases; junction bases outside the gene matches: 10.